This T cell receptor (beta chain) is from a study of human T cells and chemical hapten exposure. TCRdb passed the RACE reads through MiXCR, listing each CDR3 protein once. This sample has 75,000 to 95,000 distinct CDR3 sequences, with 11% found just once. Germline-derived CDR1 and CDR2 are DFQATT and SNEGSKA (reference sequence). Trimming cost V 6 bases and J 4 bases, with 10 bases left between them. The CDR3 loop spans 12 amino acids. Time point of the sample: patch test 2, 6 weeks after DPC sensitization. The treatment: therapeutic diphenylcyclopropenone sensitization with weekly scalp DPC. This clonotype was counted at least ten times.

The chain carries TRBV20-1 and TRBJ2-1; no reliable D call. The specimen comprised whole blood, sampled in connection with sensitization to the hapten diphenylcyclopropenone (DPC). The source is a man in his forties with alopecia areata. Some clones in this sample may be carry-over from other donors' samples. The CDR3: CSAGARYNEQFF. The CDR3 coding sequence is TGCAGTGCAGGCGCGCGATACAATGAGCAGTTCTTC.